One and the same sample provided the 11 T cell receptor beta chains below, sequenced in a study of blood T cell repertoires in COVID-19. Here immunoSEQ multiplex PCR was the method, and the copy in TCRdb shows in-frame clones only, minus some. The table has around 260,000 clones, 85% to 90% seen once. The sample comprised peripheral blood. These receptors were obtained from a human donor in a cohort sampled during active COVID-19.

The CDR3 region is CASSQRQGTYNEQFF. The CDR3 DNA reads TGCGCCAGCAGCCAGCGACAGGGGACCTACAATGAGCAGTTCTTC. The rearrangement uses TRBV4-3 and TRBJ2-1; TRBD1 matches at 8 bases. CDR3 length: 15 amino acids. V lost 3 bases to trimming and J lost 2 bases; unmatched junction nucleotides: 3. From germline, CDR1 is LGHNA and CDR2 YSLEER.

The chain recombines TRBV18 with TRBJ2-5, with D tentatively TRBD2 (6 bases). Looked up from germline, CDR1 is KGHSH and CDR2 is LQKENI. There are 14 residues in the CDR3. V was cut by 6 bases and J by 2 bases, with 13 bases left in between. The CDR3 loop reads CASSSGLAQETQYF. As DNA, the CDR3 is TGTGCCAGCTCGTCAGGGCTAGCGCAAGAGACCCAGTACTTC.

This clone has a count of ten or more. J is TRBJ2-3 and V is TRBV19; no reliable D call. CDR1 and CDR2 from the germline V gene are LNHDA and SQIVND (reference sequence). This CDR3 is built from 13 residues. Trimming shortened V by 7 bases and J by 4 bases, and 12 bases separated the two germline ends. CDR3 DNA sequence: TGTGCCAGTAATCGAGTTCCCGCAGATACGCAGTATTTT. Its translation is CASNRVPADTQYF.

The chain joins TRBV4-2 to TRBJ1-6; D is possibly TRBD1 (5 bases). CDR3 length: 16 amino acids. The germline V and J ends were trimmed by 4 bases and 6 bases, with 16 bases remaining between them. Germline V lookup: CDR1 LGHNA, CDR2 YNFKEQ. The CDR3 reads CASSLHTDKSNSPLHF. CDR3 nucleotide sequence: TGTGCCAGCAGCCTCCATACGGACAAATCTAATTCACCCCTCCACTTT.

The V gene is TRBV9, the J gene TRBJ2-3; TRBD1 matches 10 bases. This CDR3 is built from 16 residues. The ends lost 0 bases at V and 6 bases at J; junction bases unmatched: 7. Germline V CDR1 and CDR2: SGDLS, YYNGEE. CDR3 nucleotides: TGTGCCAGCAGCGTAGAGGGGGGGACAGGGGCGGATACGCAGTATTTT. Translating gives CASSVEGGTGADTQYF. The full variable domain, in which reference TRBV9 and TRBJ2-3 provide the parts outside the CDR3, is DSGVTQTPKHLITATGQRVTLRCSPRSGDLSVYWYQQSLDQGLQFLIQYYNGEERAKGNILERFSAQQFPDLHSELNLSSLELGDSALYFCASSVEGGTGADTQYFGPGTRLTVL.

The V gene is TRBV4-1, the J gene TRBJ2-7, with 7 bases that match TRBD1. Germline V gene sequence: CDR1 MGHRA, CDR2 YSYEKL. The length of the CDR3 is 18 residues. Trimming took 2 bases from V and 2 from J; bases not matched to a gene: 15. CDR3 protein: CASSQQPLRPTGAYEQYF. In nucleotides, the CDR3 is TGCGCCAGCAGCCAACAGCCCCTCAGGCCTACAGGGGCCTACGAGCAGTACTTC.

The genes are TRBV5-5 and TRBJ2-2; D not resolved. Between the trimmed V and J ends, which lost 3 bases and 4 bases, there was a span of 7 bases. This CDR3 contains 13 residues. Germline V CDR1 and CDR2: SGHKS, YYEKEE (reference sequence). The DNA for the CDR3 is TGTGCCAGCAGCTCGGTGAGCACCGGGGAGCTGTTTTTT. This codes for CASSSVSTGELFF. Full variable domain (rest looked up from reference TRBV5-5 and TRBJ2-2): DAGVTQSPTHLIKTRGQQVTLRCSPISGHKSVSWYQQVLGQGPQFIFQYYEKEERGRGNFPDRFSARQFPNYSSELNVNALLLGDSALYLCASSSVSTGELFFGEGSRLTVL.

A remark on this clone: The sample has other DNA sequences that encode this CDR3 too. This chain uses TRBV7-6 with TRBJ2-3; no definite D call. The germline V gene encodes CDR1 SGHVS and CDR2 FNYEAQ. V lost 2 bases to trimming and J lost 4 bases, with 7 bases between them. The CDR3 extends over 13 amino acids. CDR3: CASSLSSADTQYF. The CDR3 DNA follows: TGTGCCAGCAGCTTATCATCAGCAGATACGCAGTATTTT.

This clone was recorded once. This chain uses TRBV19 with TRBJ2-1; 7 bases match TRBD2. The germline CDR1 and CDR2 sequences are LNHDA and SQIVND (reference sequence). The CDR3 runs to 13 residues. With 3 bases clipped from V and 10 bases from J, the junction kept 6 bases outside the gene matches. The CDR3 region is CASSISRENEQFF. The CDR3 DNA reads TGTGCCAGTAGTATCTCGCGGGAGAACGAGCAGTTCTTC.

J is TRBJ2-4 and V is TRBV29-1; 8 positions agree with TRBD1. The J segment lost 8 bases and the V segment lost 4 bases, leaving 10 bases of the junction unmatched. The length of the CDR3 is 14 residues. Per the germline V gene, CDR1 is SQVTM and CDR2 is ANQGSEA. The CDR3 sequence: CSVGAALGQDIQYF. CDR3 coding DNA: TGCAGCGTTGGGGCGGCACTGGGACAGGACATTCAGTACTTC.

This chain joins TRBV6-6 and TRBJ2-7; 7 bases fit TRBD1. The CDR3 contains 15 residues. Germline CDR1 MNHNY, CDR2 SVGAGI (reference sequence). V lost 2 bases to trimming and J lost 3 bases; unmatched junction nucleotides: 7. The CDR3 reads CASSYEARQGYEQYF. The CDR3 nucleotides read TGTGCCAGCAGTTACGAAGCGAGACAGGGCTACGAGCAGTACTTC.